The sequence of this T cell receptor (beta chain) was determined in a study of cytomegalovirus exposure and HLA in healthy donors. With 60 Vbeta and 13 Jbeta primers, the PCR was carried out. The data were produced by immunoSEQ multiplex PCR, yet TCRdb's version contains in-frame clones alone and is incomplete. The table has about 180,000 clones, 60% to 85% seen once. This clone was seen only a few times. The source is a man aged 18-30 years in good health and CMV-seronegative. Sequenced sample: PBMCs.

The CDR3 protein is CASSAGLAGVGETQYF. In nucleotides, the CDR3 is TGTGCCAGCAGCGCGGGGCTAGCGGGGGTGGGGGAGACCCAGTACTTC. V is TRBV7-2 and J is TRBJ2-5; 10 bases align to TRBD2. The V segment lost 5 bases and the J segment 5 bases; nucleotides outside the gene matches: 11. Germline CDR1 and CDR2: SGHTA and FQGNSA. The CDR3 is made up of 16 amino acids.